Listed below are T cell receptor beta chains from one sample, sequenced in a study of response to subunit inactivated influenza vaccine. From the RT-PCR reads, TCRdb called clonotypes with MiXCR, one entry per CDR3 protein. The sample has under 550,000 distinct CDR3 sequences, 6% to 9% seen once; the top ten hold roughly 13%. This sample comprised PBMCs from blood, obtained around 25 months after vaccination. These receptors were taken from a man aged 45 to 70 who received an inactivated influenza vaccine. Each CDR3 is given without its conserved first and last residue. Rows may omit the clone size; those that give it use once, few, many or a size class.

clone size,V gene,J gene,CDR3 protein
few,TRBV5-8,TRBJ1-2,ASSLLEGNGYT
few,TRBV12-3/TRBV12-4,TRBJ1-3,AIHPRQGNTIY
NA,TRBV6-5,TRBJ2-5,ASSYSPRETQY
many,TRBV6-5,TRBJ2-1,ASSRRDNEQF
NA,TRBV4-2,TRBJ2-3,ASSQDNSDTQY
few,TRBV2,TRBJ2-1,ASSATSGWIGEQF
NA,TRBV3-1,TRBJ2-4,ASSQAGGLIANIQY
NA,TRBV20-1,TRBJ2-1,SARTLAGSSYNEQF
NA,TRBV20-1,TRBJ1-1,SANRDRESEAF
many,TRBV12-3/TRBV12-4,TRBJ2-3,ASSLNVGASDTQY
NA,TRBV4-3,TRBJ2-7,ASSQEDLGYEQY
many,TRBV5-1,TRBJ2-3,ASSPTGRGTDTQY
few,TRBV7-8,TRBJ1-6,ASSEGTGGNSPLH
many,TRBV19,TRBJ2-7,ASSITATSYEQY
few,TRBV5-1,TRBJ2-1,ASSLAGLAADNEQF
many,TRBV19,TRBJ2-1,ASSIGLAGAGGSYNEQF
NA,TRBV6-4,TRBJ2-1,ASSDSGLVNEQF
NA,TRBV15,TRBJ2-7,ATSRAGTLSYEQY
NA,TRBV4-2,TRBJ2-1,ASSLGLAGGVGVNEQF
many,TRBV29-1,TRBJ2-3,SVLNRGTDTQY
many,TRBV6-1,TRBJ1-2,ASRRGLGTDYGYT
many,TRBV28,TRBJ2-7,ASSLFGNDGSYEQY
few,TRBV20-1,TRBJ2-2,SARPSTRSGTGELF
NA,TRBV5-8,TRBJ2-5,ASSTATGGGGKTQY
many,TRBV9,TRBJ2-1,ASSVAGAGRSYNEQF
NA,TRBV12-3/TRBV12-4,TRBJ2-1,ASQLAGVRWEQF
few,TRBV12-3/TRBV12-4,TRBJ1-6,ASSSGTAHH
few,TRBV6-1,TRBJ1-1,ASGRSGNLRAGAF
NA,TRBV12-3/TRBV12-4,TRBJ2-1,ASSPRDRQLWGEQF
few,TRBV7-8,TRBJ1-1,ASSLVPLTGHMNTEAF
many,TRBV9,TRBJ2-1,ASSVGQAGVVYNEQF
many,TRBV12-3/TRBV12-4,TRBJ2-1,ASSTGTSEF